This TCR beta chain originates from a study of early T cells in non-severe SARS-CoV-2 infection. About the research overall: Sequencing was performed on bulk RNA from unsorted whole blood, leaving chains unpaired. Overall study findings and caveats: VDJdb matching skewed toward anti-spike CD8 responses, missing private and CD4 specificities.

Researchers attached unique molecular identifiers to individual cDNA molecules. MiXCR, run by TCRdb on the 5' RACE reads, gives a single entry per CDR3 protein. The table has some 60,000 distinct CDR3 sequences, 10% to 15% seen once. CDR3 length: 17 residues. Germline trimming cut 3 bases from V and 1 base from J; bases unmatched to any gene: 11. CDR1 and CDR2 (germline): LNHDA, SQIVND (reference sequence). In this sample, this clonotype turned up many times. As yet, its antigen is unknown. The chain employs TRBV19 and TRBJ1-2, with 7 bases identical to TRBD1. The specimen comprised whole blood, sampled at baseline. This clonotype was obtained from an adult who was a healthcare worker with PCR-confirmed SARS-CoV-2 infection or an uninfected control (not recorded which). The CDR3 spells CASSILGQVPINYGYTF. CDR3 sequence (DNA): TGTGCCAGTAGTATCCTCGGACAGGTCCCTATTAACTATGGCTACACCTTC.